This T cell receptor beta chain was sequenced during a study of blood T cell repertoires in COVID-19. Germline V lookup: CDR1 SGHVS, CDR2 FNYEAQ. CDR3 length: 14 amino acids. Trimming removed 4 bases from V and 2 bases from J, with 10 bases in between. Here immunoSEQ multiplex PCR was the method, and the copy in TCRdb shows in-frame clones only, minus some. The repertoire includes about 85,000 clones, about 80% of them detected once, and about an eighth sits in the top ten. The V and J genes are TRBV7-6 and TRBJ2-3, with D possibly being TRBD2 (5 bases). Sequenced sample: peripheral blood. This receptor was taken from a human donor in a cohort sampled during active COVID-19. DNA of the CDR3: TGTGCCAGCAGCTACGGGGAGTACACAGATACGCAGTATTTT. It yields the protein CASSYGEYTDTQYF. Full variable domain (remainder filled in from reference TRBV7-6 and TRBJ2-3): GAGVSQSPRYKVTKRGQDVALRCDPISGHVSLYWYRQALGQGPEFLTYFNYEAQQDKSGLPNDRFSAERPEGSISTLTIQRTEQRDSAMYRCASSYGEYTDTQYFGPGTRLTVL.